This T cell receptor (beta chain) is drawn from a study of cytomegalovirus exposure and HLA in healthy donors. PCR used 60 Vbeta primers and 13 Jbeta primers. Method: immunoSEQ multiplex PCR; TCRdb's copy keeps in-frame clones and lacks some. Of approximately 130,000 clones listed, 60% to 80% are singletons. The CDR3 is 17 amino acids. The ends lost 0 bases at V and 6 bases at J; junction bases unmatched: 10. Germline V CDR1 and CDR2: SGHAT, FQNNGV. Healthy bone marrow donors formed the donor group. The sequence derives from a man between 50 and 59 years old in good health and CMV-seronegative. The rearrangement uses TRBV11-2 and TRBJ2-3, with 9 bases lining up with TRBD2. Sequencing was carried out using PBMCs. For the CDR3, the DNA is TGTGCCAGCAGCTTAGATGGGTCTAGCGGGACACCGGATACGCAGTATTTT. Translating it yields CASSLDGSSGTPDTQYF.